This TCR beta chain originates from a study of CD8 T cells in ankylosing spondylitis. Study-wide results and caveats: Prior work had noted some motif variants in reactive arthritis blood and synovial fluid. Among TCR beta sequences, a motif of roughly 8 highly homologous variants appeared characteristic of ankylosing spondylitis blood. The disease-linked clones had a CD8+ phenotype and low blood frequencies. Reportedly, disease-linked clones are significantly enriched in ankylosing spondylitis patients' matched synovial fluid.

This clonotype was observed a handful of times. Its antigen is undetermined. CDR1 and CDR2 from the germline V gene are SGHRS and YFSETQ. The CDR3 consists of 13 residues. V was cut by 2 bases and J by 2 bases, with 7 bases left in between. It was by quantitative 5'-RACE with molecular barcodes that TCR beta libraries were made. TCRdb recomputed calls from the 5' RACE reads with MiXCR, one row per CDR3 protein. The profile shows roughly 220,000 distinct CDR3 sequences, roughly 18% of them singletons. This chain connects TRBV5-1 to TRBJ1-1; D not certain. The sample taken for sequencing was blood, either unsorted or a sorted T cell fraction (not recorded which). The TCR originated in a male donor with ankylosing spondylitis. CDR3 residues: CASSFAGNTEAFF. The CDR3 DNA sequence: TGCGCCAGCAGCTTCGCCGGAAACACTGAAGCTTTCTTT.